The rows below give T cell receptor beta chains drawn from one sample of a study of T cells in Graves' hyperthyroidism and ophthalmopathy. TCRdb recomputed calls from the multiplex PCR reads with MiXCR, one row per CDR3 protein. The sample consists of 540,000 or so distinct CDR3 sequences, approximately 14% of them appearing once. Sample: blood. Receptors were obtained from a woman aged 25 to 39 with Graves' hyperthyroidism. CDR3s include the opening cysteine and the closing phenylalanine or tryptophan. Each record gives: CDR3 protein, CDR3 DNA, J gene, D gene, V gene, clone size. The D gene is left open where the match is weak. The listing skips clone size in some rows; elsewhere it reads once, few, many or a size class.

CDR3 protein: CASFRSSGTDTQYF; CDR3 DNA: TGCGCCAGCTTCCGGAGTTCTGGCACAGATACGCAGTATTTT; J gene: TRBJ2-3; D gene: -; V gene: TRBV5-1; clone size: many
CDR3 protein: CASSYSPDQGSYEQYF; CDR3 DNA: TGTGCCAGCAGTTACAGCCCTGATCAGGGATCCTACGAGCAGTACTTC; J gene: TRBJ2-7; D gene: -; V gene: TRBV27; clone size: -
CDR3 protein: CASALFGANYGYTF; CDR3 DNA: TGTGCCAGCGCCTTATTCGGGGCTAACTATGGCTACACCTTC; J gene: TRBJ1-2; D gene: -; V gene: TRBV6-1; clone size: many
CDR3 protein: CASRDASTQGAYEQYF; CDR3 DNA: TGTGCCAGCAGGGACGCCTCAACACAGGGGGCCTACGAGCAGTACTTC; J gene: TRBJ2-7; D gene: TRBD1; V gene: TRBV6-1; clone size: many
CDR3 protein: CALRGTGDFEGEQYF; CDR3 DNA: TGTGCCTTACGCGGGACAGGGGATTTTGAAGGCGAGCAGTACTTC; J gene: TRBJ2-7; D gene: TRBD1; V gene: TRBV30; clone size: many
CDR3 protein: CAWSSRMDSPLHF; CDR3 DNA: TGTGCCTGGAGTTCTCGTATGGATTCACCCCTCCACTTT; J gene: TRBJ1-6; D gene: -; V gene: TRBV30; clone size: many
CDR3 protein: CASSLSLAGARFYNEQFF; CDR3 DNA: TGTGCCAGCAGCTTATCACTAGCGGGAGCTCGATTCTACAATGAGCAGTTCTTC; J gene: TRBJ2-1; D gene: TRBD2; V gene: TRBV7-9; clone size: -
CDR3 protein: CASSHTGTRDNEQFF; CDR3 DNA: TGCGCCAGCAGCCATACCGGGACTAGAGACAATGAGCAGTTCTTC; J gene: TRBJ2-1; D gene: TRBD2; V gene: TRBV4-1; clone size: -
CDR3 protein: CASSYEGPNTEAFF; CDR3 DNA: TGTGCCAGCAGTTACGAGGGGCCTAACACTGAAGCTTTCTTT; J gene: TRBJ1-1; D gene: -; V gene: TRBV12-3/TRBV12-4; clone size: many
CDR3 protein: CASSTKSRGDKPQHF; CDR3 DNA: TGTGCCAGTAGTACCAAGTCCAGGGGGGACAAGCCCCAGCATTTT; J gene: TRBJ1-5; D gene: TRBD1; V gene: TRBV19; clone size: -
CDR3 protein: CASSPWREGEQYF; CDR3 DNA: TGTGCCAGCTCACCGTGGCGGGAGGGCGAGCAGTACTTC; J gene: TRBJ2-7; D gene: TRBD2; V gene: TRBV18; clone size: few
CDR3 protein: CASSIRLRSSYEQYF; CDR3 DNA: TGTGCCAGTAGTATACGGCTGAGGAGCTCCTACGAGCAGTACTTC; J gene: TRBJ2-7; D gene: -; V gene: TRBV19; clone size: -
CDR3 protein: CASSEDRLDNEQFF; CDR3 DNA: TGTGCCAGCAGTGAAGATAGACTAGACAATGAGCAGTTCTTC; J gene: TRBJ2-1; D gene: -; V gene: TRBV6-1; clone size: few
CDR3 protein: CASSQDQWTSGRAREQYF; CDR3 DNA: TGTGCCAGCAGCCAAGACCAATGGACTAGCGGGAGGGCCCGGGAGCAGTACTTC; J gene: TRBJ2-7; D gene: TRBD2; V gene: TRBV3-1; clone size: few
CDR3 protein: CATSGTSQETQYF; CDR3 DNA: TGTGCCACCAGTGGGACGAGCCAAGAGACCCAGTACTTC; J gene: TRBJ2-5; D gene: -; V gene: TRBV24-1; clone size: few
CDR3 protein: CASSPAQGGIYEQYF; CDR3 DNA: TGTGCCAGCTCTCCAGCCCAGGGGGGGATATACGAGCAGTACTTC; J gene: TRBJ2-7; D gene: -; V gene: TRBV18; clone size: few
CDR3 protein: CSATIGTRNYNEQFF; CDR3 DNA: TGCAGTGCTACCATCGGGACTAGGAACTACAATGAGCAGTTCTTC; J gene: TRBJ2-1; D gene: TRBD2; V gene: TRBV20-1; clone size: -
CDR3 protein: CASSFLSDPSTDTQYF; CDR3 DNA: TGTGCCAGCAGCTTTTTAAGCGACCCTAGCACAGATACGCAGTATTTC; J gene: TRBJ2-3; D gene: -; V gene: TRBV11-2; clone size: -
CDR3 protein: CSANRPGASYEQYF; CDR3 DNA: TGCAGTGCTAACCGCCCGGGGGCCTCCTACGAGCAGTACTTC; J gene: TRBJ2-7; D gene: -; V gene: TRBV20-1; clone size: many
CDR3 protein: CASSLVFADEQYF; CDR3 DNA: TGTGCCAGCAGCTTAGTGTTTGCCGACGAGCAGTACTTC; J gene: TRBJ2-7; D gene: -; V gene: TRBV7-2; clone size: many
CDR3 protein: CASSHSGSLFKSGELFF; CDR3 DNA: TGTGCCAGCAGCCACTCCGGTTCGCTATTTAAGTCAGGGGAGCTGTTTTTT; J gene: TRBJ2-2; D gene: -; V gene: TRBV7-2; clone size: few
CDR3 protein: CSARGERASKGDEQYF; CDR3 DNA: TGCAGTGCTAGAGGGGAGCGGGCCAGCAAAGGGGATGAGCAGTACTTC; J gene: TRBJ2-7; D gene: -; V gene: TRBV20-1; clone size: many
CDR3 protein: CASSPGGLPLSYEQYF; CDR3 DNA: TGTGCCAGCAGTCCAGGGGGACTCCCACTCTCCTACGAGCAGTACTTC; J gene: TRBJ2-7; D gene: -; V gene: TRBV2; clone size: many
CDR3 protein: CASSPGPGQGALVTNEKLFF; CDR3 DNA: TGTGCCAGCAGCCCAGGCCCGGGACAGGGGGCCCTAGTAACTAATGAAAAACTGTTTTTT; J gene: TRBJ1-4; D gene: TRBD1; V gene: TRBV7-9; clone size: -
CDR3 protein: CASSQDLSSRRYGYTF; CDR3 DNA: TGTGCCAGCAGCCAAGATCTTAGCAGTAGACGCTATGGCTACACCTTC; J gene: TRBJ1-2; D gene: -; V gene: TRBV3-1; clone size: many
CDR3 protein: CASNAGTSGSRSNEQFF; CDR3 DNA: TGTGCCAGCAACGCCGGGACTAGCGGGAGTCGGTCCAATGAGCAGTTCTTC; J gene: TRBJ2-1; D gene: TRBD2; V gene: TRBV2; clone size: -
CDR3 protein: CASSQAGRGYTF; CDR3 DNA: TGTGCCAGCAGCCAGGCGGGGCGAGGCTACACCTTC; J gene: TRBJ1-2; D gene: -; V gene: TRBV7-9; clone size: few
CDR3 protein: CASELTGTAYYGYTF; CDR3 DNA: TGTGCCAGCGAGCTCACCGGGACAGCTTACTATGGCTACACCTTC; J gene: TRBJ1-2; D gene: TRBD1; V gene: TRBV6-1; clone size: many
CDR3 protein: CASSLDRSSGSGSYEQYF; CDR3 DNA: TGTGCCAGCAGCTTAGATCGATCCAGCGGGAGTGGTTCCTACGAGCAGTACTTC; J gene: TRBJ2-7; D gene: TRBD2; V gene: TRBV11-2; clone size: many
CDR3 protein: CSARSPVLASGIQYF; CDR3 DNA: TGCAGTGCTAGATCACCCGTACTAGCCTCCGGCATTCAGTACTTC; J gene: TRBJ2-4; D gene: -; V gene: TRBV20-1; clone size: -
CDR3 protein: CSASSSGVNEKLFF; CDR3 DNA: TGCAGTGCTAGTTCTTCAGGGGTTAATGAAAAACTGTTTTTT; J gene: TRBJ1-4; D gene: -; V gene: TRBV20-1; clone size: many
CDR3 protein: CASSFSARRDTQYF; CDR3 DNA: TGTGCCAGCAGCTTTAGTGCCAGACGAGATACGCAGTATTTT; J gene: TRBJ2-3; D gene: -; V gene: TRBV5-6; clone size: many
CDR3 protein: CASSVLPDRGRTNYGCTF; CDR3 DNA: TGTGCCAGCAGTGTTTTACCCGACAGGGGTCGGACTAACTATGGCTGCACCTTC; J gene: TRBJ1-2; D gene: TRBD1; V gene: TRBV6-1; clone size: -